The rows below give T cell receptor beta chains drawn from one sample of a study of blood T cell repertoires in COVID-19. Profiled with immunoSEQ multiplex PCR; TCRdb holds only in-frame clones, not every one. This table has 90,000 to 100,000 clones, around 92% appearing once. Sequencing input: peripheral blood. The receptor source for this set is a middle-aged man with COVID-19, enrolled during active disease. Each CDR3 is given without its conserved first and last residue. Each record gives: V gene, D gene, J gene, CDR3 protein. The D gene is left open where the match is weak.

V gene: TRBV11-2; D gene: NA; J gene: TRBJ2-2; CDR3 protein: ASSPALTGTGELF
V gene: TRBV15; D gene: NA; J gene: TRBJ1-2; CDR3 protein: ATSRDRGYGYT
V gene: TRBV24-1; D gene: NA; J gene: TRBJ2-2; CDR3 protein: ATSDLLDSGTKNTGELF
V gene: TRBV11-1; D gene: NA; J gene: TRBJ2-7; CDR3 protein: ASSGGDGVEQY
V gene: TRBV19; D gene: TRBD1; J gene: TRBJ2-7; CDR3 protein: ASSTTGTGLFYEQY
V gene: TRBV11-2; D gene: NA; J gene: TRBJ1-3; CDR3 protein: ASSYTDSSGNTIY
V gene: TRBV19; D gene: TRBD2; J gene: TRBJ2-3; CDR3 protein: ASSLRGGTSGGGSTDTQY
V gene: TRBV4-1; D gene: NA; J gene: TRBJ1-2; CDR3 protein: ASSQRGNYGYT
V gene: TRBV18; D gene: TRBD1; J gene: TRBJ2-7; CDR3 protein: ASSPGQGFYEQY
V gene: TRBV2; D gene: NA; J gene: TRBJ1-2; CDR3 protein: ASSEVAAWGYT
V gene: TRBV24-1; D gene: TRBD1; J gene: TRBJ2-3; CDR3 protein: ATSDGQGVGDTQY
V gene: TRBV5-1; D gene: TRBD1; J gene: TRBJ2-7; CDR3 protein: ASSSWTGGPYEQY
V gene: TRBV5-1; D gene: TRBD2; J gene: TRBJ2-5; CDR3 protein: ASSLVSSLETGGETQY
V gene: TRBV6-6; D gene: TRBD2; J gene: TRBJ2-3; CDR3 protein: ASSPLDPAGGTDTQY
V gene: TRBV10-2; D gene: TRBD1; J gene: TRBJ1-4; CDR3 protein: ASSPGGRMATNEKLF
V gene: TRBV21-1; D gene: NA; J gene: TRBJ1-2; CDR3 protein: AVQTGAVYGYT
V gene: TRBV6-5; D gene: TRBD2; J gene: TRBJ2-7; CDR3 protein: ASSYAGGSYEQY
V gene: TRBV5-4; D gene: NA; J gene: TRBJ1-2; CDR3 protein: ASSLGGRGGYT
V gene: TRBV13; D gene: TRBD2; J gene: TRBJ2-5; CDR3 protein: ASSKERGGRETQY
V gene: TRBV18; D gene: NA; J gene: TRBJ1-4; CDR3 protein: ASSFSGGDEKLF
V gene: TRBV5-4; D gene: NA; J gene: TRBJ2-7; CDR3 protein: ASSWAARGSEQY
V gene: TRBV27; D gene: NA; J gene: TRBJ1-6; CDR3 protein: ASSLTMDSNNSPLH
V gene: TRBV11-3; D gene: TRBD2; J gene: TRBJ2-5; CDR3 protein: ASSLGSASGNQETQY
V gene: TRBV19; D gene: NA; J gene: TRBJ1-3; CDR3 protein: ASRTGSGNTIY
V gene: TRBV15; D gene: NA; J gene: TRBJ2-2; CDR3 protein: ATRFRGPGELF
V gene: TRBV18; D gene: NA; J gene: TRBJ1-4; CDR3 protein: ASSPIGREEKLF
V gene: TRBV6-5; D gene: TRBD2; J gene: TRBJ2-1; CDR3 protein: ASSPGLAVGEQF
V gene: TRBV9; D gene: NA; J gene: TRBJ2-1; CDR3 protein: ASSPPAGASFDEQF
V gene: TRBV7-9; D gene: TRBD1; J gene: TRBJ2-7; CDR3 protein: ASSFGQGRVGEQY
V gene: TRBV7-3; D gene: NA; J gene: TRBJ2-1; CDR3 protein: ASSLQPSRGEQF
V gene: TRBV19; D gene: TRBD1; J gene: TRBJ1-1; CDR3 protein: ASSYSGGRGAF
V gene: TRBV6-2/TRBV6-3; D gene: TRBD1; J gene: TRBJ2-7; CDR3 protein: ASSYTGGYEQY
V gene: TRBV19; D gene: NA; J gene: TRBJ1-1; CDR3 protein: ASSSLGHMNTEAF
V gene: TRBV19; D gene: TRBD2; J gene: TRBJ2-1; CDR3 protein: ASSKGRAGGLNEQF
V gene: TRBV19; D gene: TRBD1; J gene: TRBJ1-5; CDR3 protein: ATRGSNQPQH
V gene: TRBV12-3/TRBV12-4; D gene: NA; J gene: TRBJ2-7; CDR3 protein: ASSFTGFHEQY
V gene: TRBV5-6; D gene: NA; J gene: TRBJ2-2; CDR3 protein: ASSKGVISAGELF
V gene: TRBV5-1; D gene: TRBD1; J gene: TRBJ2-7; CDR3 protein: ASSLTGAGYEQY
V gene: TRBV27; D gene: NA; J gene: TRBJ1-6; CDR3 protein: ASSLVDSNSPLH
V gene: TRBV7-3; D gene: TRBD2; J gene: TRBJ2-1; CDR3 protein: ASSLSSGGEQF
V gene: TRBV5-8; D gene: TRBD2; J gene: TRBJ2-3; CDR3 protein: ASSDGLAGRTDTQY
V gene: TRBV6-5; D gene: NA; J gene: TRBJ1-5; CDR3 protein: ASSYSRVAGPQH
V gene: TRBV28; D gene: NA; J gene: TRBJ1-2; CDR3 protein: ASSFLGGGGYT
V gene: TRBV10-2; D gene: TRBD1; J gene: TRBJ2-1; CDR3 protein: ASSRQGDNEQF
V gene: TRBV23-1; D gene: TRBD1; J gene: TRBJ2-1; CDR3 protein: ASSRGDSVYNEQF
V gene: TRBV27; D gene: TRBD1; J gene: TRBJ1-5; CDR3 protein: ASSPGTGQKPQH
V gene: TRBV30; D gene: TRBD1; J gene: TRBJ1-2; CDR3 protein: AWRPGTGVNYGYT
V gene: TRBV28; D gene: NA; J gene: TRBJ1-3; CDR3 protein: ASSSPGGSGNTIY
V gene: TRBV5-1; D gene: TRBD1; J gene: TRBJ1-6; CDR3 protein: ASSARQGAQSSPLH
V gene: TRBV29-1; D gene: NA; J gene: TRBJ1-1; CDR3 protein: SVRPTEDTEAF